One and the same sample provided the 27 T cell receptor beta chains below, sequenced in a study of radiotherapy plus CTLA-4 blockade in lung cancer. Data came from immunoSEQ multiplex PCR; TCRdb stores just in-frame clones and leaves some out. The data hold about 43,000 clones, with about 70% observed a single time. The sequences come from peripheral blood, collected from a patient treated with radiotherapy plus ipilimumab. The receptor source for this set is a human donor with non-small cell lung cancer who had a partial response to radiotherapy plus ipilimumab.

This clone was picked up one time. V usage is TRBV5-4 and J usage is TRBJ1-2; D might be TRBD1 (6 bases). Germline values: CDR1 SGHNT, CDR2 YYREEE (reference sequence). The germline V and J ends were trimmed by 0 bases and 4 bases, with 10 bases remaining between them. The CDR3 is 14 amino acids. The CDR3 spells CASSLVGQLYGYTF. The CDR3 nucleotides read TGTGCCAGCAGCTTGGTTGGACAGCTCTATGGCTACACCTTC.

The rearrangement uses TRBV4-1 and TRBJ2-7; the match to TRBD1 covers 8 bases. V shed 5 bases and J 0 bases; nucleotides not matched to a gene: 3. The CDR3 consists of 14 residues. Germline CDR1 reads MGHRA; CDR2 reads YSYEKL. The chain's CDR3 is CASSETGVSYEQYF. The CDR3 region has the DNA TGCGCCAGCAGCGAGACAGGGGTCTCCTACGAGCAGTACTTC.

The chain couples TRBV5-1 to TRBJ2-5, with TRBD1 matching over 9 bases. The last part of the DNA fits TRBJ2-7 better; the J call may be wrong. CDR3 size: 16 residues. Germline CDR1 reads SGHRS; CDR2 reads YFSETQ. CDR3 nucleotides: TGCGCCAGCAGCTCCGACCCCGGGACAGGGAAAGGCGAGCAGTACTTC. It is translated as CASSSDPGTGKGEQYF.

This clone turned up a few times. The chain has TRBV5-1 and TRBJ2-7; tentatively, D is TRBD1 (5 bases). CDR3 length: 13 residues. V lost 2 bases, J lost 4 bases, and 10 bases lay in between. Germline CDR1 reads SGHRS; CDR2 reads YFSETQ. In DNA form, the CDR3 reads TGCGCCAGCAGCTTAGACAGTCGATACGAGCAGTACTTC. This encodes CASSLDSRYEQYF.

The rearrangement uses TRBV29-1 and TRBJ2-1; 7 bases are a match to TRBD2. V shed 6 bases and J 7 bases; nucleotides not matched to a gene: 3. The V gene's germline CDR1 is SQVTM and CDR2 ANQGSEA. The CDR3 spans 11 residues. The DNA for the CDR3 is TGCAGCGTACTACTAGCGAATGAGCAGTTCTTC. Amino acid sequence: CSVLLANEQFF.

This chain uses TRBV14 with TRBJ2-1; 10 nucleotides line up with TRBD2. This CDR3 contains 15 residues. Unmatched junction bases numbered 7, after V lost 4 bases and J lost 7 bases. Germline CDR1 is SGHDN and CDR2 is FVKESK. CDR3 coding DNA: TGTGCCAGCAGCCCTAGCGGGGGTTCCGGGAATGAGCAGTTCTTC. Protein product: CASSPSGGSGNEQFF.

The V gene is TRBV25-1, the J gene TRBJ2-7; 7 nucleotides align to TRBD1. This CDR3 is 16 amino acids long. Germline trimming cut 4 bases from V and 3 bases from J; bases unmatched to any gene: 12. CDR1 is MGHDK, CDR2 SYGVNS, per germline. The CDR3 DNA sequence: TGTGCCAGCAGTGCCCTCACCGGGACAGCACACTACGAGCAGTACTTC. It codes for CASSALTGTAHYEQYF.

In its sample, this clone was seen a few times. The chain joins TRBV9 to TRBJ1-4, with 9 bases that match TRBD1. After removal of 4 bases from V and 6 bases from J, the junction contained 7 bases not matched to a gene. Germline CDR1 reads SGDLS; CDR2 reads YYNGEE. The CDR3 extends over 15 amino acids. This CDR3 is CASSFSGQGYEKLFF. DNA of the CDR3: TGTGCCAGCAGCTTTTCGGGACAGGGTTATGAAAAACTGTTTTTT.

This sequence joins TRBV29-1 and TRBJ2-1; tentatively, D is TRBD2 (6 bases). Per the germline V gene, CDR1 is SQVTM and CDR2 is ANQGSEA. Trimming shortened V by 4 bases and J by 0 bases, and 7 bases separated the two germline ends. There are 13 residues in the CDR3. The CDR3 nucleotides read TGCAGCGTTGCCGGGGGCTCCTACAATGAGCAGTTCTTC. Protein product: CSVAGGSYNEQFF.

The chain is built from TRBV5-1 and TRBJ2-2, with TRBD2 as a possible D gene (6 bases). The V gene's germline CDR1 is SGHRS and CDR2 YFSETQ. The V end was cut by 0 bases, the J end by 5 bases, with 14 bases between. CDR3 length equals 16 residues. CDR3 sequence: CASSLEWLAGTGELFF. In DNA form, the CDR3 reads TGCGCCAGCAGCTTGGAGTGGTTGGCGGGGACCGGGGAGCTGTTTTTT.

With regard to this clone: A single base separates this from a much larger clone, so it may be a read error. Other DNA sequences in the same sample also yield this CDR3. The gene calls are TRBV2 and TRBJ1-5, with 11 bases that match TRBD1. The CDR3 has 14 residues. The germline CDR1 and CDR2 sequences are SNHLY and FYNNEI. The J segment lost 4 bases and the V segment lost 6 bases, leaving 2 bases of the junction unmatched. Here the CDR3 DNA reads TGTGCCAGCAGCGGGACAGGGGGTAATCAGCCCCAGCATTTT. Encoded protein: CASSGTGGNQPQHF.

The V call is TRBV15, the J call TRBJ2-1, with 7 nucleotides matching TRBD2. The trim removed 0 bases at V and 12 bases at J, leaving 2 bases unmatched. CDR3 length equals 12 residues. From germline, CDR1 is LNHNV and CDR2 YYDKDF (reference sequence). CDR3 bases: TGTGCCACCAGCAGAGAATCGGGGGGGCAGTTCTTC. Its translation: CATSRESGGQFF.

This clone was recorded many times. For the CDR3, the DNA is TGTGCCAGCAGCTTAAGAGCGGGAGGGGGAGAGACCCAGTACTTC. It encodes CASSLRAGGGETQYF. The V call is TRBV5-4, the J call TRBJ2-5, with 10 bases fitting TRBD2. The germline gives CDR1 SGHNT, CDR2 YYREEE (reference sequence). With V trimmed by 2 bases and J by 4 bases, 5 bases remained unmatched. CDR3 length: 15 residues. Full variable domain (remainder filled in from reference TRBV5-4 and TRBJ2-5): ETGVTQSPTHLIKTRGQQVTLRCSSQSGHNTVSWYQQALGQGPQFIFQYYREEENGRGNFPPRFSGLQFPNYSSELNVNALELDDSALYLCASSLRAGGGETQYFGPGTRLLVL.

The chain uses TRBV29-1 and TRBJ2-7; 12 bases fit TRBD1. The CDR3 has 13 residues. The germline CDR1 and CDR2 sequences are SQVTM and ANQGSEA. J lost 6 bases, V lost 5 bases, and 5 bases had no gene match. The CDR3 region is CSVLRDRGREQYF. The CDR3 coding sequence is TGCAGCGTTCTCCGGGACAGGGGGCGCGAGCAGTACTTC.

The gene calls are TRBV7-9 and TRBJ2-1, with 7 bases identical to TRBD2. From germline, CDR1 is SEHNR and CDR2 FQNEAQ (reference sequence). Germline trimming cut 5 bases from V and 7 bases from J; bases unmatched to any gene: 17. The CDR3 has 17 residues. The CDR3 DNA is TGTGCCAGCAGCCCTTGGCTAGCGGACCCAGGCCTTAATGAGCAGTTCTTC. Amino acids: CASSPWLADPGLNEQFF.

In regard to this clone: Compared with germline, one end of the junction differs, possibly owing to a read error. The chain links TRBV7-7 to TRBJ1-2; 7 nucleotides align to TRBD1. The CDR3 length is 15 residues. The V gene's germline CDR1 is SSHAT and CDR2 FNYEAQ (reference sequence). The CDR3 loop is CASSLARDSNYGYTF. CDR3 bases: TGTGCTAGCAGCTTAGCGCGGGACAGTAACTATGGCTACACCTTC.

The CDR3 DNA follows: TGTGCCAGCGGTGGCTATGGGAGCAGCGAGACCCAGTACTTC. This encodes CASGGYGSSETQYF. The rearrangement joins TRBV6-1 to TRBJ2-5, with D tentatively TRBD2 (5 bases). Trimming took off 8 bases at V and 5 bases at J, with 18 bases between the two ends. The CDR3 totals 14 residues. The V gene's germline CDR1 is MNHNS and CDR2 SASEGT.

The rearrangement uses TRBV6-5 and TRBJ1-2; 10 bases fit TRBD1. The CDR3 covers 14 residues. Trimming at V came to 5 bases and at J to 8 bases, leaving 8 bases not matched to a gene. The germline gives CDR1 MNHEY, CDR2 SVGAGI. The CDR3 coding sequence is TGTGCCAGCAGTGACAGGGGGCAACCTCAGGGCTACACCTTC. As protein: CASSDRGQPQGYTF.

The chain employs TRBV9 and TRBJ2-2; 12 nucleotides align to TRBD2. The trim removed 3 bases at V and 4 bases at J, leaving 10 bases unmatched. Germline values: CDR1 SGDLS, CDR2 YYNGEE. This CDR3 comprises 18 residues. Here the CDR3 reads CASSARLAGADTTGELFF. The CDR3 region has the DNA TGTGCCAGCAGCGCGAGACTAGCGGGAGCGGATACCACCGGGGAGCTGTTTTTT.

This clone was recorded a few times. V usage is TRBV7-2 and J usage is TRBJ2-3; 8 bases map to TRBD2. The J segment lost 2 bases and the V segment lost 1 base, leaving 5 bases of the junction unmatched. The CDR3 covers 16 residues. Germline CDR1 is SGHTA and CDR2 is FQGNSA. The CDR3: CASSLVGAGATDTQYF. CDR3 sequence (DNA): TGTGCCAGCAGCTTAGTCGGAGCGGGAGCCACAGATACGCAGTATTTT. The variable domain in full, completed from reference TRBV7-2 and TRBJ2-3, reads GAGVSQSPSNKVTEKGKDVELRCDPISGHTALYWYRQSLGQGLEFLIYFQGNSAPDKSGLPSDRFSAERTGGSVSTLTIQRTQQEDSAVYLCASSLVGAGATDTQYFGPGTRLTVL.

The chain couples TRBV7-3 to TRBJ2-3; D unresolved. The germline gives CDR1 SGHTA, CDR2 FQGTGA. V was trimmed by 1 base and J by 6 bases, leaving 11 bases between them. There are 14 residues in the CDR3. CDR3 loop: CASSLNPAADTQYF. In nucleotides, the CDR3 is TGTGCCAGCAGCTTAAACCCCGCCGCGGATACGCAGTATTTT.

The chain has TRBV7-2 and TRBJ1-6; D is unresolved. The CDR3 spans 13 residues. The V gene's germline CDR1 is SGHTA and CDR2 FQGNSA. V dropped 5 bases and J dropped 8 bases, with 10 bases sitting between them. CDR3 nucleotides: TGTGCCAGCAGCCTATTCGTAGATTCACCCCTCCACTTT. Translated: CASSLFVDSPLHF.

V usage is TRBV2 and J usage is TRBJ1-1; D possibly corresponds to TRBD1 (6 bases). Germline CDR1 SNHLY, CDR2 FYNNEI. V gave up 0 bases and J gave up 5 bases, with 22 bases separating them. The CDR3 consists of 18 residues. The CDR3 sequence: CASSEALLFGGARTEAFF. CDR3 in DNA: TGTGCCAGCAGTGAAGCATTATTGTTCGGGGGGGCCAGGACTGAAGCTTTCTTT.

This clone was picked up a small number of times. V and J are TRBV9 and TRBJ1-4; D may be TRBD1 (5 bases). This CDR3 comprises 16 residues. V was cut by 4 bases and J by 0 bases, with 13 bases left in between. Germline CDR1 and CDR2: SGDLS and YYNGEE. The CDR3 loop is CASSSDGGATNEKLFF. The CDR3 DNA sequence: TGTGCCAGCAGCTCTGATGGAGGGGCAACTAATGAAAAACTGTTTTTT.

The V gene is TRBV5-1, the J gene TRBJ2-5; D is undetermined. The germline gives CDR1 SGHRS, CDR2 YFSETQ. The V end was cut by 5 bases, the J end by 3 bases, with 23 bases between. The CDR3 extends over 17 amino acids. CDR3 loop: CASSRGDLARLKETQYF. The CDR3 nucleotides read TGCGCCAGCAGTAGAGGAGACTTGGCCAGACTTAAAGAGACCCAGTACTTC.

CDR3 amino acids: CASSAGGSNQPQHF. As DNA, the CDR3 is TGTGCCAGCAGCGCCGGGGGTAGCAATCAGCCCCAGCATTTT. The V and J genes are TRBV5-4 and TRBJ1-5, with D maybe TRBD1 (5 bases). Germline CDR1 is SGHNT and CDR2 is YYREEE (reference sequence). The CDR3 extends over 14 amino acids. The ends were cut back, 4 bases at V and 0 bases at J, with 8 bases in the middle. The full variable domain, with the rest looked up from reference TRBV5-4 and TRBJ1-5, is ETGVTQSPTHLIKTRGQQVTLRCSSQSGHNTVSWYQQALGQGPQFIFQYYREEENGRGNFPPRFSGLQFPNYSSELNVNALELDDSALYLCASSAGGSNQPQHFGDGTRLSIL.

The chain joins TRBV5-5 to TRBJ2-7; 9 bases line up with TRBD2. CDR3 size: 16 residues. V shed 10 bases and J 2 bases; nucleotides not matched to a gene: 16. Germline CDR1 reads SGHKS; CDR2 reads YYEKEE (reference sequence). CDR3 residues: CAPRVAGEVGAYEQYF. CDR3 bases: TGTGCCCCCCGAGTAGCGGGAGAAGTTGGGGCCTACGAGCAGTACTTC.